The source of this T cell receptor (beta chain) is a study of regulatory and conventional T cells in RAG deficiency. The CDR3 runs 15 residues. Per the germline V gene, CDR1 is SGDLS and CDR2 is YYNGEE. Germline trimming cut 4 bases from V and 1 base from J; bases unmatched to any gene: 5. Clones were sequenced by immunoSEQ multiplex PCR, and TCRdb holds only the in-frame ones, with some missing. The sample includes 24,000 or so clones, just under 95% of them seen just once. Conventional CD4+ T cells were sorted from blood as CD25-low CD127-high cells. These same records also appear under a second study, on regulatory T cells. This second study notes: The primer mix had 52 TRBV and 13 TRBJ primers.

Sequencing was performed on CD4+ T cells sorted from blood. The rearrangement links TRBV9 to TRBJ2-1; the match to TRBD2 covers 7 bases. The clonotype comes from a human donor in good health. CDR3 bases: TGTGCCAGCAGCCCCCTTAGCGGGTCCTACAATGAGCAGTTCTTC. This translates into CASSPLSGSYNEQFF.